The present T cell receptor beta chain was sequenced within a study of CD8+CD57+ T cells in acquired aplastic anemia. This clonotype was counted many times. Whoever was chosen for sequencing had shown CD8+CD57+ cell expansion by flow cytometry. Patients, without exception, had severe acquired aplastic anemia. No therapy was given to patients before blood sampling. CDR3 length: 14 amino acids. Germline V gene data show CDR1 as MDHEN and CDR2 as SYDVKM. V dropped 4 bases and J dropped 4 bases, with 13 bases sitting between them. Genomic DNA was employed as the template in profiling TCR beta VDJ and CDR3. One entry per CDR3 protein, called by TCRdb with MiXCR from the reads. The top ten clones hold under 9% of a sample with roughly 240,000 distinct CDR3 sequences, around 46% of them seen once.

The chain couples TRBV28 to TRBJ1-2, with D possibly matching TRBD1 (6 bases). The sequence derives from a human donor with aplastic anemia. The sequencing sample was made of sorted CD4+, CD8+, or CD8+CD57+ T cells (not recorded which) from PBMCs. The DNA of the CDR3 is TGTGCCAGCAGTTCCCGGGGGCGCGGCTATGGCTACACCTTC. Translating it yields CASSSRGRGYGYTF.